The 21 T cell receptor beta chains listed next were all sequenced from one sample in a study of shared clonotypes between healthy human individuals (dated by TCRdb to the early 2020s). Library preparation was by the immunoSEQ multiplex PCR assay. TCRdb re-hosts the immuneACCESS table, in-frame sequences only. Its copies lack some clones; in the studies checked, an unresolved V gene accounts for under half of them, and the cause for the rest is not known. Recorded for this sample are about 580,000 clones; roughly 98% of them occurred a single time. Together, the top ten hold 0.3% of the sample. For the CD8 naive samples, CD45RO-negative cells were positively selected for CCR7, yielding a CD45RA+CCR7+ population from which TemRA cells were excluded. The sample consisted of naive CD8+ T cells sorted from blood. The sample's cell subset or site label, decoded: CD45RA+CCR7+. Receptors were obtained from a man aged 25-40 years in good health.

The chain links TRBV7-2 to TRBJ1-2; no definite D call. Between the trimmed V and J ends, which lost 5 bases and 4 bases, there was a span of 11 bases. Germline-derived CDR1 and CDR2 are SGHTA and FQGNSA. The CDR3 has 13 amino acids. The CDR3 nucleotides are TGTGCCAGCAGCCCGCGACTGACCTATGGCTACACCTTC. Translation gives CASSPRLTYGYTF.

V usage is TRBV6-6 and J usage is TRBJ1-2; 9 nucleotides agree with TRBD1. This CDR3 has 14 amino acids. Trimming took 2 bases from V and 8 from J; bases not matched to a gene: 6. In germline, CDR1 is MNHNY, CDR2 SVGAGI (reference sequence). This CDR3 is CASSYDRGLLGYTF. The CDR3 nucleotides read TGTGCCAGCAGTTACGACAGGGGGTTGCTGGGCTACACCTTC.

The chain joins TRBV6-5 to TRBJ2-7, with D tentatively TRBD2 (5 bases). The CDR3 is 13 residues long. CDR1 and CDR2 from the germline V gene are MNHEY and SVGAGI. Trimming took off 4 bases at V and 3 bases at J, with 10 bases between the two ends. The CDR3 bases are TGTGCCAGCAGTTTACAGAGGGACTACGAGCAGTACTTC. Translated, it gives CASSLQRDYEQYF.

This clone was detected a few times. The CDR3 protein is CASSFLSGQLRNYGYTF. CDR3 bases: TGTGCCAGCAGCTTCCTCTCTGGACAGCTCCGTAACTATGGCTACACCTTC. The chain recombines TRBV7-9 with TRBJ1-2, with D maybe TRBD1 (6 bases). V lost 3 bases to trimming and J lost 1 base, with 18 bases between them. CDR1 SEHNR and CDR2 FQNEAQ come from the germline V gene (reference sequence). The CDR3 runs 17 residues.

This clone was observed once. The chain carries TRBV7-9 and TRBJ1-5, with D tentatively TRBD1 (5 bases). The CDR3 loop spans 18 amino acids. The germline V and J ends were trimmed by 4 bases and 0 bases, with 19 bases remaining between them. CDR1 and CDR2 (germline): SEHNR, FQNEAQ (reference sequence). The CDR3 coding sequence is TGTGCCAGCAGCTCCACTGGGCAGGGAGAAATTAGCAATCAGCCCCAGCATTTT. It translates to CASSSTGQGEISNQPQHF.

The rearrangement joins TRBV14 to TRBJ1-2, with D possibly matching TRBD1 (6 bases). V gave up 1 base and J gave up 2 bases, with 11 bases separating them. CDR3 length equals 15 residues. From germline, CDR1 is SGHDN and CDR2 FVKESK. The CDR3 nucleotides read TGTGCCAGCAGCCAAGTTTACGGGGGCAACTATGGCTACACCTTC. It encodes CASSQVYGGNYGYTF. Complete variable domain (other parts from reference TRBV14 and TRBJ1-2): EAGVTQFPSHSVIEKGQTVTLRCDPISGHDNLYWYRRVMGKEIKFLLHFVKESKQDESGMPNNRFLAERTGGTYSTLKVQPAELEDSGVYFCASSQVYGGNYGYTFGSGTRLTVV.

The chain carries TRBV5-4 and TRBJ2-1; D possibly matches TRBD1 or TRBD2 (5 bases each). Per the germline V gene, CDR1 is SGHNT and CDR2 is YYREEE (reference sequence). V lost 4 bases, J lost 0 bases, and 11 bases lay in between. The CDR3 is made up of 15 amino acids. This CDR3 is CASSGDASSYNEQFF. The CDR3 nucleotides are TGTGCCAGCAGCGGGGACGCGAGCTCCTACAATGAGCAGTTCTTC.

The J gene is TRBJ1-2, the V gene TRBV27, with D perhaps TRBD1 (5 bases). Between the trimmed V and J ends, which lost 3 bases and 7 bases, there was a span of 12 bases. The CDR3 sequence is 13 residues long. Germline loops: CDR1 MNHEY, CDR2 SMNVEV (reference sequence). CDR3 residues: CASSLGGVRGYTF. The CDR3 coding sequence is TGTGCCAGCAGTTTGGGGGGGGTTCGTGGCTACACCTTC.

The V and J genes are TRBV28 and TRBJ1-1, with D possibly matching TRBD1 (5 bases). The CDR3 is made up of 18 amino acids. Trimming cost V 5 bases and J 4 bases, with 26 bases left between them. Germline CDR1 MDHEN, CDR2 SYDVKM. The DNA for the CDR3 is TGTGCCAGCAGTGGGGTCCCCTCCATTGGGGGGTACGGCACTGAAGCTTTCTTT. Residues: CASSGVPSIGGYGTEAFF.

The gene calls are TRBV7-9 and TRBJ2-7; 7 bases map to TRBD1. The CDR3 runs 14 residues. CDR1 and CDR2 from the germline V gene are SEHNR and FQNEAQ (reference sequence). J was trimmed by 1 base and V by 4 bases; bases with no gene match: 4. The CDR3 region has the DNA TGTGCCAGCAGCTCTAAGGGACAGTCCTACGAGCAGTACTTC. This codes for CASSSKGQSYEQYF.

The genes are TRBV29-1 and TRBJ2-3, with D perhaps TRBD2 (5 bases). CDR1 is SQVTM, CDR2 ANQGSEA, per germline. This CDR3 comprises 12 residues. Trimming removed 5 bases from V and 6 bases from J, with 12 bases in between. The DNA for the CDR3 is TGCAGCGTTAGAGCGGTAGCCGATACGCAGTATTTT. It codes for CSVRAVADTQYF.

CDR3 amino acids: CASSIDAAYNTGELFF. CDR3 DNA: TGTGCCAGTAGTATAGATGCAGCCTACAACACCGGGGAGCTGTTTTTT. V and J are TRBV19 and TRBJ2-2; D unresolved. V lost 0 bases, J lost 2 bases, and 10 bases lay in between. Germline V CDR1 and CDR2: LNHDA, SQIVND (reference sequence). The CDR3 sequence is 16 residues long.

This chain links TRBV6-5 with TRBJ2-3; 8 bases are shared with TRBD2. Germline V lookup: CDR1 MNHEY, CDR2 SVGAGI. This CDR3 spans 15 amino acids. V lost 7 bases and J lost 2; bases outside the gene matches: 8. The CDR3 protein is CASTDSGMVTDTQYF. As DNA, the CDR3 is TGTGCCAGCACCGATAGCGGGATGGTCACAGATACGCAGTATTTT.

This clone has just one count. CDR3 sequence reads: CSVESPTDGELFF. The CDR3 DNA reads TGCAGCGTTGAATCGCCGACGGACGGGGAGCTGTTTTTT. The chain joins TRBV29-1 to TRBJ2-2; D is ambiguous. From germline, CDR1 is SQVTM and CDR2 ANQGSEA. With 2 bases removed from V and 7 bases from J, the gap between germline ends came to 11 bases. The CDR3 has 13 residues.

On this clone: The junction departs from the called germline gene at one end, perhaps through a read error. This sequence joins TRBV7-7 and TRBJ2-3, with 9 positions matching TRBD1. Germline values: CDR1 SSHAT, CDR2 FNYEAQ (reference sequence). CDR3 size: 14 residues. CDR3 DNA sequence: TGTGCTAGCAGCTCCGGGACAGGGCCAGATACGCAGTATTTT. Its translation is CASSSGTGPDTQYF.

The chain couples TRBV7-9 to TRBJ2-1; D may be TRBD1 (7 bases). Germline-derived CDR1 and CDR2 are SEHNR and FQNEAQ (reference sequence). This CDR3 has 15 residues. Trimming left V 3 bases short and J 7 bases short, with 16 bases between. The CDR3 here is CASSFAEGAKNEQFF. CDR3 nucleotides: TGTGCCAGCAGCTTCGCGGAGGGGGCTAAGAATGAGCAGTTCTTC.

This chain uses TRBV9 with TRBJ2-1, with a possible D match to TRBD1 (5 bases). Deletions cut 3 bases from V and 8 bases from J, with 18 bases between. CDR1 and CDR2 from the germline V gene are SGDLS and YYNGEE. The CDR3 is made up of 15 amino acids. CDR3 coding DNA: TGTGCCAGCAGCGCCCAGGGTACCCATAGAGATGAGCAGTTCTTC. As protein: CASSAQGTHRDEQFF.

The CDR3 region is CASIPWTGDNQPQHF. The DNA of the CDR3 is TGTGCCAGCATCCCCTGGACAGGGGACAATCAGCCCCAGCATTTT. The chain has TRBV6-1 and TRBJ1-5; TRBD1 matches 9 bases. The CDR3 spans 15 residues. Germline V CDR1 and CDR2: MNHNS, SASEGT. The V and J ends lost 7 bases and 3 bases, in that order; junction bases with no gene match: 7.

The chain links TRBV6-1 to TRBJ2-7, with D tentatively TRBD2 (5 bases). The CDR3 contains 11 residues. Trimming left V 7 bases short and J 4 bases short, with 8 bases between. Looked up from germline, CDR1 is MNHNS and CDR2 is SASEGT. The CDR3 sequence is CASTRGYEQYF. The DNA of the CDR3 is TGTGCCAGCACTAGAGGGTACGAGCAGTACTTC.

This rearrangement joins TRBV29-1 to TRBJ1-1; 10 positions match TRBD1. V shed 7 bases and J 11 bases; nucleotides not matched to a gene: 10. The CDR3 covers 12 residues. The germline CDR1 and CDR2 sequences are SQVTM and ANQGSEA. For the CDR3, the DNA is TGCAGCGCCTCCGGGACAGGGGAGTTCGCTTTCTTT. Translation: CSASGTGEFAFF.

The chain links TRBV4-3 to TRBJ2-1, with D hard to call. CDR1 and CDR2 (germline): LGHNA, YSLEER. The CDR3 covers 16 residues. V shed 0 bases and J shed 0 bases, with 9 bases lying between them. Here the CDR3 DNA reads TGCGCCAGCAGCCAAGATCTAGTGAGCTCCTACAATGAGCAGTTCTTC. Amino acid sequence: CASSQDLVSSYNEQFF.